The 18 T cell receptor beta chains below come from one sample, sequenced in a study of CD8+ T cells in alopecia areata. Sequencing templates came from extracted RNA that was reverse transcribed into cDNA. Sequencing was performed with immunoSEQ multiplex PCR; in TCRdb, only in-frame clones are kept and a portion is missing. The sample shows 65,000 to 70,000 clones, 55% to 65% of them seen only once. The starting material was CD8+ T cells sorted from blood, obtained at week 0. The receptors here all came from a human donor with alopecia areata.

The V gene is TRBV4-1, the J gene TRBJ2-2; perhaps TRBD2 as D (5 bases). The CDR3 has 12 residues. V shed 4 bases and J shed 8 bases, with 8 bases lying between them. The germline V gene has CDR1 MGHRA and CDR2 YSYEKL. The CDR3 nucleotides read TGCGCCAGCAGCCCGGGATGGGGGGAGCTGTTTTTT. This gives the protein CASSPGWGELFF.

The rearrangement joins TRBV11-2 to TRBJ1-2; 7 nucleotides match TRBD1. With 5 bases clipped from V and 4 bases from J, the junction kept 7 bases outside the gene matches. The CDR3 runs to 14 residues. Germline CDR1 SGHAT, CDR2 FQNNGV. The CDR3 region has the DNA TGTGCCAGCAGCAACCCCCGGGACAGCTATGGCTACACCTTC. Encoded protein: CASSNPRDSYGYTF.

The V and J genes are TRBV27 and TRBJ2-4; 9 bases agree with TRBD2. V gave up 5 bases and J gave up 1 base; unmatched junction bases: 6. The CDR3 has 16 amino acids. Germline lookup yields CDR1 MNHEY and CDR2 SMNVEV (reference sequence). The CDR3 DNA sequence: TGTGCCAGCAGTAATGTAGCGGGGGCGGCCAAAAACATTCAGTACTTC. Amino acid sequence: CASSNVAGAAKNIQYF.

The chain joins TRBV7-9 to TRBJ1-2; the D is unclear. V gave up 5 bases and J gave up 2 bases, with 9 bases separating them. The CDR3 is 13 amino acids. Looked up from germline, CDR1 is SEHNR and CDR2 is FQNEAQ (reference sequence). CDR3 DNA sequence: TGTGCCAGCAGCCGGACCGTCAACTATGGCTACACCTTC. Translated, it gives CASSRTVNYGYTF.

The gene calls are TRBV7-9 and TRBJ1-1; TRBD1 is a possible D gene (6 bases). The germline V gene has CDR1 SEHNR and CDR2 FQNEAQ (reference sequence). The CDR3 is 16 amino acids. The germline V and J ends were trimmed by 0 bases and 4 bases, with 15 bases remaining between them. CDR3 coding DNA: TGTGCCAGCAGCTTAGCGCCGACTGGGGGCGGCACTGAAGCTTTCTTT. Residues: CASSLAPTGGGTEAFF.

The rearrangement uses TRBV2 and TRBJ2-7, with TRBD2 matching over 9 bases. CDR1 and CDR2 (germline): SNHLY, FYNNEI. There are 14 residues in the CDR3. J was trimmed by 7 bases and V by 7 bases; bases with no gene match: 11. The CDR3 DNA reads TGTGCCAGCAATAAAGCGGGAGGTTACGGGGAGCAGTACTTC. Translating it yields CASNKAGGYGEQYF.

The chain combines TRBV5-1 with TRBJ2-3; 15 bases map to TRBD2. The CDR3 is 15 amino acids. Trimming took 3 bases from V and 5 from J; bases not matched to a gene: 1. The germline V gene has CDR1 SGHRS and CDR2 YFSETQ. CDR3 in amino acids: CASSSGLAGGDTQYF. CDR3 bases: TGCGCCAGCAGCTCGGGACTAGCGGGAGGAGATACGCAGTATTTT.

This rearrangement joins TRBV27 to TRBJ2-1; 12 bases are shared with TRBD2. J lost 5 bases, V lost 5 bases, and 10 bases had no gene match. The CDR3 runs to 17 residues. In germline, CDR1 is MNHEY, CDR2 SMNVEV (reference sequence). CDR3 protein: CASSERGLAGGNNEQFF. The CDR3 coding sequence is TGTGCCAGCAGTGAGAGGGGCCTAGCGGGAGGGAACAATGAGCAGTTCTTC.

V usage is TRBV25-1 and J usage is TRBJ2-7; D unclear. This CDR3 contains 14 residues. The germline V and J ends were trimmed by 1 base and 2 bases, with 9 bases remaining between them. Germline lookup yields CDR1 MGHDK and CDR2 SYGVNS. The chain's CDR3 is CASSESPEAYEQYF. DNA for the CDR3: TGTGCCAGCAGTGAATCCCCCGAGGCCTACGAGCAGTACTTC.

The DNA for the CDR3 is TGCGCCAGCAGCCTTGGTGGCCTAGCGGGGGGGCCGGGAAATGAGCAGTTCTTC. It codes for CASSLGGLAGGPGNEQFF. V gene TRBV5-1 combines with J gene TRBJ2-1, with 12 bases that match TRBD2. The germline V gene encodes CDR1 SGHRS and CDR2 YFSETQ. Trimming took 4 bases from V and 7 from J; bases not matched to a gene: 15. The CDR3 consists of 18 residues.

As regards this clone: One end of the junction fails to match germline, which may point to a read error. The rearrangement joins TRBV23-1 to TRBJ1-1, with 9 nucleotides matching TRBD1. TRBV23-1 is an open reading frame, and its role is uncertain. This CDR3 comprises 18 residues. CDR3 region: CAGSPPAPRQGVNTEAFF. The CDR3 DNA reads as TGCGCCGGCAGTCCCCCGGCCCCTAGACAGGGGGTGAACACTGAAGCTTTCTTT.

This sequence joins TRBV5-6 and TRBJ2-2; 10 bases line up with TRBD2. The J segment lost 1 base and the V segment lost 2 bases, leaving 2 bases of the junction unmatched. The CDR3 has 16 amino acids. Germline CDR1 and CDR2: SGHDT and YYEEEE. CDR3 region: CASSFPSGRNTGELFF. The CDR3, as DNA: TGTGCCAGCAGCTTTCCTAGCGGGAGGAACACCGGGGAGCTGTTTTTT.

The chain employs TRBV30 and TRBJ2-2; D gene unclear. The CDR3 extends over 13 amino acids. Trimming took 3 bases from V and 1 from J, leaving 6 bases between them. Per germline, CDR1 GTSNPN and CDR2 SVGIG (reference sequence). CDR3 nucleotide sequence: TGTGCCTGGAGAGGGCAGAACACCGGGGAGCTGTTTTTT. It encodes CAWRGQNTGELFF.

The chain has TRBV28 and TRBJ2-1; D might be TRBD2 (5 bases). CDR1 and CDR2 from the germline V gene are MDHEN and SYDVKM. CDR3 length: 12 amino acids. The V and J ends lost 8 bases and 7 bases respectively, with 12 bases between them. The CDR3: CASGVGMNEQFF. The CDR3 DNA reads TGTGCCAGCGGCGTCGGGATGAATGAGCAGTTCTTC.

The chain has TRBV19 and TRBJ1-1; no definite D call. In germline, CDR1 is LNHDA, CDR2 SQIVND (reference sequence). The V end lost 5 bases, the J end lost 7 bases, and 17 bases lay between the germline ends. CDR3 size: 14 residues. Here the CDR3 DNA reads TGTGCCAGTAGTGAGGATGACGGGATCTATGAAGCTTTCTTT. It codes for CASSEDDGIYEAFF.

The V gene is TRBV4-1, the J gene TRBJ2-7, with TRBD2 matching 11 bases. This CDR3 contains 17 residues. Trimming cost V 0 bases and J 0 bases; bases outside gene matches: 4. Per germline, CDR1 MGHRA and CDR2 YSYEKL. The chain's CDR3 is CASSQDLGTSGSYEQYF. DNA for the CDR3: TGCGCCAGCAGCCAAGATCTAGGGACTAGCGGCTCCTACGAGCAGTACTTC.

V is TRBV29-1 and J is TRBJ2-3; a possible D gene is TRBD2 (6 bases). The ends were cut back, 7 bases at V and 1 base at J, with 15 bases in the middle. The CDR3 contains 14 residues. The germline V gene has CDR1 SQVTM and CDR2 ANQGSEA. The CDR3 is CSANEAGRTDTQYF. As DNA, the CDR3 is TGCAGCGCCAACGAAGCGGGTCGCACAGATACGCAGTATTTT.

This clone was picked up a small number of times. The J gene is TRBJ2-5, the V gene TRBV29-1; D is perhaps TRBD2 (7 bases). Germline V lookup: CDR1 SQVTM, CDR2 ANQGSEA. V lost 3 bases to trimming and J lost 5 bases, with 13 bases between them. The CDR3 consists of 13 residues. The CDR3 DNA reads TGCAGCGTTGAGGGGGGGCCGCTGGAGACCCAGTACTTC. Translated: CSVEGGPLETQYF.